This TCR beta chain was documented in a study of blood T cell repertoires in COVID-19. Looked up from germline, CDR1 is KGHSH and CDR2 is LQKENI. This CDR3 spans 17 amino acids. The trim removed 1 base at V and 4 bases at J, leaving 12 bases unmatched. TCRdb's copy holds only in-frame clones and misses some; the assay was immunoSEQ multiplex PCR. The table has 300,000 to 450,000 clones, roughly 85% seen once. The sequenced sample was peripheral blood. This chain joins TRBV18 and TRBJ2-5; 7 nucleotides agree with TRBD1. The clonotype comes from a woman younger than 35 with acute or convalescent COVID-19. CDR3 sequence reads: CASSPLGTVTNIETQYF. For the CDR3, the DNA is TGTGCCAGCTCACCACTCGGGACAGTAACTAACATAGAGACCCAGTACTTC.